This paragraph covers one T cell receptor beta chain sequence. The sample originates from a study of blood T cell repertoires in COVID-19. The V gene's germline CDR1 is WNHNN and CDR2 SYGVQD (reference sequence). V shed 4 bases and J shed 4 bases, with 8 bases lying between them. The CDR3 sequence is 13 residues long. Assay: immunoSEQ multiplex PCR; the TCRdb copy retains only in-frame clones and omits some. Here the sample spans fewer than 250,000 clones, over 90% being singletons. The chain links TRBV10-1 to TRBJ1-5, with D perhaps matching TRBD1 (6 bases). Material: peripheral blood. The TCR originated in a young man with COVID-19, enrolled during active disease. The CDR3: CASSGTENQPQHF. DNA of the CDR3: TGCGCCAGCAGTGGGACAGAAAATCAGCCCCAGCATTTT.